A single sample gave rise to the 8 T cell receptor beta chains below, sequenced in a study of T-cell memory formation after mild COVID-19. TCRdb passed the 5' RACE reads through MiXCR, listing each CDR3 protein once. The sample carries some 120,000 distinct CDR3 sequences, approximately 6.3% recorded once. Sequences were obtained from PBMCs or a T cell subset sorted from them (not recorded which). The receptors here all came from an adult woman who had mild COVID-19 (a few samples of this study predate the infection). Cell type and time point are not known.

The J gene is TRBJ1-2, the V gene TRBV20-1; 12 nucleotides agree with TRBD1. V lost 4 bases and J lost 5; bases outside the gene matches: 11. Germline values: CDR1 DFQATT, CDR2 SNEGSKA (reference sequence). The length of the CDR3 is 16 residues. The CDR3, as DNA: TGCAGTGCTACTCGCGGGACAGGGGGCCTCGGATATGGCTACACCTTC. This encodes CSATRGTGGLGYGYTF.

V usage is TRBV29-1 and J usage is TRBJ1-5; no clear D gene. CDR1 is SQVTM and CDR2 is ANQGSEA in the germline V gene. This CDR3 has 13 residues. V shed 7 bases and J shed 4 bases, with 14 bases lying between them. The CDR3 bases are TGCAGCGCCCTAGACATACCAAATCAGCCCCAGCATTTT. Its translation is CSALDIPNQPQHF.

Many counts were recorded for this clonotype. The J gene is TRBJ2-7, the V gene TRBV10-3; 13 positions agree with TRBD2. This CDR3 comprises 17 residues. Germline V gene lookup returns CDR1 ENHRY and CDR2 SYGVKD. Unmatched junction bases numbered 20, after V lost 10 bases and J lost 8 bases. The CDR3 nucleotides are TGTGCCACCCAGCTTGCGACTAGCGGGGGGACCCGACCCCAGCAGTACTTC. Its translation: CATQLATSGGTRPQQYF.

This clonotype has a handful of counts. This chain links TRBV20-1 with TRBJ2-4; TRBD1 is a possible D gene (7 bases). Trimming left V 0 bases short and J 0 bases short, with 15 bases between. There are 17 residues in the CDR3. Germline CDR1 DFQATT, CDR2 SNEGSKA (reference sequence). In DNA, the CDR3 is TGCAGTGCTAGAGAGGCAGGGGGGACCCTAGCCAAAAACATTCAGTACTTC. Residues: CSAREAGGTLAKNIQYF.

The chain combines TRBV6-4 with TRBJ2-1; 8 bases match TRBD1. The J segment lost 5 bases and the V segment lost 8 bases, leaving 8 bases of the junction unmatched. The CDR3 length is 14 residues. Germline-derived CDR1 and CDR2 are MRHNA and SNTAGT. The CDR3 loop is CASPSGGLNNEQFF. The DNA for the CDR3 is TGTGCCAGCCCCTCAGGGGGCCTTAACAATGAGCAGTTCTTC.

This clonotype was counted many times. This chain joins TRBV5-1 and TRBJ1-2; the D is unclear. Trimming removed 0 bases at V and 2 bases at J, with 5 bases between. This CDR3 is 13 amino acids long. From germline, CDR1 is SGHRS and CDR2 YFSETQ. The DNA for the CDR3 is TGCGCCAGCAGCTTGGATAGCAACTATGGCTACACCTTC. Encoded protein: CASSLDSNYGYTF.

This clonotype was counted only a few times. This chain uses TRBV4-3 with TRBJ2-7; 7 bases agree with TRBD2. The CDR3 has 15 residues. The V segment lost 1 base and the J segment 3 bases; nucleotides outside the gene matches: 6. Germline CDR1 reads LGHNA; CDR2 reads YSLEER. The CDR3 nucleotides are TGCGCCAGCAGCCAAGGACTAGCCTTAAACTACGAGCAGTACTTC. Its protein is CASSQGLALNYEQYF.

This clonotype occurred many times. This chain uses TRBV20-1 with TRBJ2-2; 9 bases fit TRBD2. Germline loops: CDR1 DFQATT, CDR2 SNEGSKA (reference sequence). The CDR3 consists of 15 residues. V gave up 1 base and J gave up 3 bases; unmatched junction bases: 3. CDR3 nucleotides: TGCAGTGCTAGAGTGACTAGCGGCTACACCGGGGAGCTGTTTTTT. It codes for CSARVTSGYTGELFF.